This entry concerns a single T cell receptor (beta chain). These data originate in a study of blood T cell repertoires in COVID-19. Background on the study: Whether acute or convalescent, the COVID-19 samples came from the United States, Italy and Spain.

As handled by the study authors: Nucleated cell counts were estimated from reference gene primer amplification. Profiling relied on immunoSEQ multiplex PCR, and the TCRdb table lists in-frame clones only, not all of them. Clonal size and the V and J genes are those of that table, whereas D and trimming came from the DNA. Of 200,000 to 300,000 clones detected, approximately 84% appear once; the ten largest clones hold roughly 3%. The sequence came from a woman in her thirties who had recovered from COVID-19. Sequencing used peripheral blood.

The CDR3 DNA is TGTGCCATCAGTGATTTTGGGGAGAACTATGGCTACACCTTC. Protein: CAISDFGENYGYTF. V and J are TRBV10-3 and TRBJ1-2; no reliable D call. CDR3 length: 14 amino acids. Trimming took off 3 bases at V and 2 bases at J, with 10 bases between the two ends. Germline CDR1 ENHRY, CDR2 SYGVKD.